The 10 T cell receptor beta chains below all came from one sample that was sequenced in a study of T cells in Graves' hyperthyroidism and ophthalmopathy. What was amplified from RNA transcripts were TCR beta CDR3 regions. An initial round of RT-PCR targeting the TCR CDR3 relied on the HTBI primer set. TCRdb reprocessed the multiplex PCR reads via MiXCR and lists one record per CDR3 protein. The sample contains about 350,000 distinct CDR3 sequences, around 18% of which appear only once. Source material: blood. The receptors originated from a woman in her forties with Graves' ophthalmopathy.

This clonotype was detected many times. CDR3 sequence: CASRPSGAGNTIYF. As DNA, the CDR3 is TGTGCCAGCAGACCCTCCGGGGCTGGAAACACCATATATTTT. This chain uses TRBV6-1 with TRBJ1-3; D call uncertain. The CDR3 length is 14 residues. Trimming shortened V by 6 bases and J by 2 bases, and 11 bases separated the two germline ends. The germline CDR1 and CDR2 sequences are MNHNS and SASEGT.

This clonotype was seen ten or more times. The CDR3 protein is CASSQDLDSGTYEQYF. As DNA, the CDR3 is TGTGCCAGCAGCCAAGATCTGGATAGCGGGACCTACGAGCAGTACTTC. V gene TRBV4-2 combines with J gene TRBJ2-7, with 8 bases matching TRBD2. Looked up from germline, CDR1 is LGHNA and CDR2 is YNFKEQ. The CDR3 contains 16 residues. J gave up 2 bases and V 0 bases, and 6 bases lay outside the gene matches.

In this sample, this clonotype turned up many times. The chain joins TRBV19 to TRBJ2-4; 11 bases fit TRBD2. Unmatched junction bases numbered 2, after V lost 4 bases and J lost 6 bases. CDR1 is LNHDA, CDR2 SQIVND, per germline (reference sequence). This CDR3 has 14 amino acids. CDR3 sequence reads: CASSTGTSGNIQYF. In nucleotides, the CDR3 is TGTGCCAGTAGTACAGGGACTAGCGGAAACATTCAGTACTTC.

The genes are TRBV12-3 or TRBV12-4 and TRBJ1-3; D possibly corresponds to TRBD1 (5 bases). Deletions cut 6 bases from V and 0 bases from J, with 12 bases between. CDR3 length equals 15 residues. The CDR3 DNA follows: TGTGCCAGCAGCCGCGGGACCGGCTCTGGAAACACCATATATTTT. As protein: CASSRGTGSGNTIYF.

This clonotype has a handful of counts. This sequence joins TRBV6-5 and TRBJ2-7; the D call may be TRBD1 or TRBD2 (5 bases each). The CDR3 totals 14 residues. Trimming cost V 0 bases and J 5 bases, with 11 bases left between them. Germline assignment: CDR1 MNHEY and CDR2 SVGAGI. The CDR3 sequence: CASSYSGDLDEQYF. CDR3 DNA: TGTGCCAGCAGTTACTCGGGGGATCTGGACGAGCAGTACTTC.

The rearrangement joins TRBV19 to TRBJ1-6, with D hard to call. Germline CDR1 is LNHDA and CDR2 is SQIVND (reference sequence). The CDR3 is 11 residues long. V was trimmed by 6 bases and J by 17 bases, leaving 14 bases between them. CDR3: CASSLLGIFHF. The DNA for the CDR3 is TGTGCCAGTAGCCTGCTCGGGATATTCCACTTT.

The sample holds many counts of this clonotype. V is TRBV20-1 and J is TRBJ2-7; the match to TRBD1 covers 9 bases. Germline trimming cut 5 bases from V and 2 bases from J; bases unmatched to any gene: 7. CDR1 and CDR2 (germline): DFQATT, SNEGSKA (reference sequence). The length of the CDR3 is 14 residues. CDR3 sequence: CSASDRGFTYEQYF. DNA for the CDR3: TGCAGTGCTTCCGACAGGGGGTTTACCTACGAGCAGTACTTC.

This chain connects TRBV12-3 or TRBV12-4 to TRBJ1-1; TRBD1 might be the D (6 bases). Trimming pared 3 bases from V and 1 base from J, leaving 15 bases between. The CDR3 has 16 amino acids. The DNA of the CDR3 is TGTGCCAGCAGTTTCACCCGGGGGCCCAAGAACACTGAAGCTTTCTTT. The encoded protein is CASSFTRGPKNTEAFF.

This clonotype has ten or more counts. The chain combines TRBV28 with TRBJ1-5, with D unresolved. From germline, CDR1 is MDHEN and CDR2 SYDVKM. CDR3 length: 15 amino acids. Between the trimmed V and J ends, which lost 2 bases and 2 bases, there was a span of 10 bases. The CDR3 here is CASSLGVRGNQPQHF. DNA of the CDR3: TGTGCCAGCAGTTTAGGGGTAAGAGGCAATCAGCCCCAGCATTTT. Drawing the rest from reference TRBV28 and TRBJ1-5, the complete variable domain is DVKVTQSSRYLVKRTGEKVFLECVQDMDHENMFWYRQDPGLGLRLIYFSYDVKMKEKGDIPEGYSVSREKKERFSLILESASTNQTSMYLCASSLGVRGNQPQHFGDGTRLSIL.

The chain is built from TRBV18 and TRBJ2-6; no definite D call. Germline V gene sequence: CDR1 KGHSH, CDR2 LQKENI. Trimming took 6 bases from V and 12 from J, leaving 18 bases between them. There are 14 residues in the CDR3. CDR3 loop: CASSPLGDTSVLTF. The CDR3 DNA reads TGTGCCAGCTCGCCCCTAGGCGACACGTCCGTCCTGACTTTC. The variable domain in full, with the rest retrieved from reference TRBV18 and TRBJ2-6, is NAGVMQNPRHLVRRRGQEARLRCSPMKGHSHVYWYRQLPEEGLKFMVYLQKENIIDESGMPKERFSAEFPKEGPSILRIQQVVRGDSAAYFCASSPLGDTSVLTFGAGSRLTVL.